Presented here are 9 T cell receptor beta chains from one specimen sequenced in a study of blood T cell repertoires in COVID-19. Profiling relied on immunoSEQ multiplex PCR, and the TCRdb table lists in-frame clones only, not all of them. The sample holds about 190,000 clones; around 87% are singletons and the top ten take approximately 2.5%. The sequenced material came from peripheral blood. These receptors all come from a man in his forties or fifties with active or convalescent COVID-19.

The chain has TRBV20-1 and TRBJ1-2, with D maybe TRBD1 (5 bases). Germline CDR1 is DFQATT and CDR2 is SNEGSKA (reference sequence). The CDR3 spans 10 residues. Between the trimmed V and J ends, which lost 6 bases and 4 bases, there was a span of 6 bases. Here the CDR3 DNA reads TGCAGTGCAGGGGTCTATGGCTACACCTTC. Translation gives CSAGVYGYTF.

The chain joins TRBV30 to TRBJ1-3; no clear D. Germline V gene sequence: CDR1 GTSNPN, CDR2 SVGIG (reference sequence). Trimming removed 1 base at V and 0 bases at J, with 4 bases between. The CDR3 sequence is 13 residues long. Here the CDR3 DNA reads TGTGCCTGGAGTGGGCCCTCTGGAAACACCATATATTTT. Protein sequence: CAWSGPSGNTIYF.

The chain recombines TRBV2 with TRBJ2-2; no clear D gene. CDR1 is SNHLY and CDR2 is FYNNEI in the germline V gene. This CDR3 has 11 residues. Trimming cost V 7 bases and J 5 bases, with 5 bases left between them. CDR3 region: CASIGTGELFF. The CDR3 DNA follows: TGTGCCAGCATCGGGACCGGGGAGCTGTTTTTT.

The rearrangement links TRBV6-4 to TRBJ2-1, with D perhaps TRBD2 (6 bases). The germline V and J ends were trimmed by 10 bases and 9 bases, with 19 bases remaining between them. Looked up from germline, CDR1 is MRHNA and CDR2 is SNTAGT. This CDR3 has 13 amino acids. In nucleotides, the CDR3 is TGTGCCACCCGGGACTTCGAGCATCGTGAGCAGTTCTTC. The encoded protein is CATRDFEHREQFF.

The CDR3 DNA reads TGTGCCAGCAGTGACTCTAATGAAAAACTGTTTTTT. As protein: CASSDSNEKLFF. This chain links TRBV28 with TRBJ1-4; D not resolved. V gave up 5 bases and J gave up 3 bases, with 4 bases separating them. Germline CDR1 and CDR2: MDHEN and SYDVKM. CDR3 length: 12 residues.

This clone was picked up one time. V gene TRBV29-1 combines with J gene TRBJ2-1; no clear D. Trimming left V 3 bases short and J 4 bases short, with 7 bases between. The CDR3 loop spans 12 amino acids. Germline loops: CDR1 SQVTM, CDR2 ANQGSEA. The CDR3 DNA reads TGCAGCGTTGAGTTCAATTACAATGAGCAGTTCTTC. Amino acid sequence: CSVEFNYNEQFF.

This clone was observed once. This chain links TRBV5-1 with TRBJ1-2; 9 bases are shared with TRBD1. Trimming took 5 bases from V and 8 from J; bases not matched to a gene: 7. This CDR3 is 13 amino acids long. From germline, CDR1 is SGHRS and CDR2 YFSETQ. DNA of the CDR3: TGCGCCAGCAGACTGGGACAGGGAGAAGGCTACACCTTC. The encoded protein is CASRLGQGEGYTF.

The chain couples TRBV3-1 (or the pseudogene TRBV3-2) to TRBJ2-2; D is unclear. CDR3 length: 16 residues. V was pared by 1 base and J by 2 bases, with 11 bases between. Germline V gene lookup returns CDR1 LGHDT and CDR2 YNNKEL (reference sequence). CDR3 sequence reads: CASSQVLTSNTGELFF. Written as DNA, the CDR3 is TGTGCCAGCAGCCAAGTCCTGACTTCCAACACCGGGGAGCTGTTTTTT.

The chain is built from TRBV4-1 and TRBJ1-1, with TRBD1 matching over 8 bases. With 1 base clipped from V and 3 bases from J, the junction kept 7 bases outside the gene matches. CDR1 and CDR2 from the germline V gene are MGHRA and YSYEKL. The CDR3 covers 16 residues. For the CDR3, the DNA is TGCGCCAGCAGCCAAGGGGTGACAGGGGCGGACACTGAAGCTTTCTTT. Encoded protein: CASSQGVTGADTEAFF.